Shown below are 20 T cell receptor beta chains from a single sample sequenced in a study of radiation and T cells in renal cell carcinoma. As to time point: baseline pretreatment blood. Treatment defined: 15 Gy SBRT to primary tumor, nephrectomy 4 weeks later. Method: immunoSEQ multiplex PCR; TCRdb's copy keeps in-frame clones and lacks some. The profile shows 87,000 or so clones, approximately 86% of them singletons. The source was blood, collected from a patient whose treatment included radiotherapy and nephrectomy. Receptor source: a man aged 45-65 years with renal cell carcinoma.

The genes are TRBV7-2 and TRBJ1-5; D is perhaps TRBD1 (6 bases). V was pared by 5 bases and J by 3 bases, with 11 bases between. CDR1 SGHTA and CDR2 FQGNSA come from the germline V gene. The CDR3 is 14 residues long. This chain's CDR3 is CASSSTGINQPQHF. Here the CDR3 DNA reads TGTGCCAGCAGCAGCACAGGGATCAATCAGCCCCAGCATTTT. The variable domain in full, completed from reference TRBV7-2 and TRBJ1-5, reads GAGVSQSPSNKVTEKGKDVELRCDPISGHTALYWYRQSLGQGLEFLIYFQGNSAPDKSGLPSDRFSAERTGGSVSTLTIQRTQQEDSAVYLCASSSTGINQPQHFGDGTRLSIL.

The V call is TRBV6-6, the J call TRBJ2-3, with no clear D. V was cut by 2 bases and J by 3 bases, with 9 bases left in between. The germline gives CDR1 MNHNY, CDR2 SVGAGI (reference sequence). This CDR3 region has 14 residues. The CDR3 DNA reads TGTGCCAGCAGTTACCAGGCAGAAACAGATACGCAGTATTTT. Its translation: CASSYQAETDTQYF.

The chain joins TRBV6-4 to TRBJ1-2; D is unclear. CDR1 is MRHNA, CDR2 SNTAGT, per germline. There are 12 residues in the CDR3. Deletions cut 2 bases from V and 7 bases from J, with 8 bases between. CDR3 nucleotides: TGTGCCAGCAGTGACCAATTCGGTGGCTACACCTTC. Translated: CASSDQFGGYTF.

Concerning this clone: At one of its ends the junction is not consistent with the germline gene, which may arise from a read error. This chain connects TRBV7-7 to TRBJ2-2; the D is unclear. Germline V gene lookup returns CDR1 SSHAT and CDR2 FNYEAQ (reference sequence). The CDR3 is 14 amino acids. CDR3 loop: CASSPSPSTGELFF. The CDR3 region has the DNA TGTGCTAGCAGCCCTTCCCCGAGCACCGGGGAGCTGTTTTTT.

The chain links TRBV7-9 to TRBJ2-7; D perhaps matches TRBD1 (6 bases). Germline loops: CDR1 SEHNR, CDR2 FQNEAQ (reference sequence). With 5 bases removed from V and 7 bases from J, the gap between germline ends came to 18 bases. The CDR3 runs to 14 residues. DNA for the CDR3: TGTGCCAGCAGCCTACAGGGTACCTACGATGAGCAGTACTTC. This codes for CASSLQGTYDEQYF.

CDR3 region: CASSIQGAAFF. The CDR3 bases are TGTGCCAGTAGTATACAGGGCGCAGCTTTCTTT. The V gene is TRBV19, the J gene TRBJ1-1, with D tentatively TRBD1 (5 bases). Trimming took off 2 bases at V and 10 bases at J, with 8 bases between the two ends. Germline values: CDR1 LNHDA, CDR2 SQIVND (reference sequence). The CDR3 runs to 11 residues.

In its sample, this clone was seen once. The chain joins TRBV9 to TRBJ2-2; 11 nucleotides match TRBD1. The V gene's germline CDR1 is SGDLS and CDR2 YYNGEE. Germline trimming cut 4 bases from V and 6 bases from J; bases unmatched to any gene: 5. The CDR3 spans 15 residues. The CDR3 is CASSKRTGGSGELFF. CDR3 nucleotide sequence: TGTGCCAGCAGCAAACGGACAGGGGGCTCCGGGGAGCTGTTTTTT. Filled out from reference TRBV9 and TRBJ2-2, the complete variable domain reads DSGVTQTPKHLITATGQRVTLRCSPRSGDLSVYWYQQSLDQGLQFLIQYYNGEERAKGNILERFSAQQFPDLHSELNLSSLELGDSALYFCASSKRTGGSGELFFGEGSRLTVL.

The chain combines TRBV19 with TRBJ2-1; D is tentatively TRBD1 or TRBD2 (5 bases each). CDR3 length: 14 residues. V shed 11 bases and J shed 6 bases, with 20 bases lying between them. Germline V gives CDR1 LNHDA, CDR2 SQIVND (reference sequence). CDR3 region: CAGTGAGQPNEQFF. The DNA of the CDR3 is TGTGCCGGGACCGGGGCTGGACAACCCAATGAGCAGTTCTTC.

The chain links TRBV4-1 to TRBJ2-7, with D perhaps TRBD1 (5 bases). Germline V gene data show CDR1 as MGHRA and CDR2 as YSYEKL. The CDR3 length is 12 residues. The V end was cut by 8 bases, the J end by 4 bases, with 12 bases between. CDR3 sequence: CASLGQSYEQYF. In nucleotides, the CDR3 is TGCGCCAGCCTGGGGCAGTCTTACGAGCAGTACTTC.

This sequence joins TRBV7-9 and TRBJ1-1; D possibly corresponds to TRBD1 (5 bases). Trimming took 5 bases from V and 6 from J, leaving 13 bases between them. The CDR3 has 13 residues. Germline V gives CDR1 SEHNR, CDR2 FQNEAQ (reference sequence). The DNA of the CDR3 is TGTGCCAGCAGCACCCGGAGGGGAGCTGAAGCTTTCTTT. This gives the protein CASSTRRGAEAFF. Combining the CDR3 with reference TRBV7-9 and TRBJ1-1 gives the whole variable domain DTGVSQNPRHKITKRGQNVTFRCDPISEHNRLYWYRQTLGQGPEFLTYFQNEAQLEKSRLLSDRFSAERPKGSFSTLEIQRTEQGDSAMYLCASSTRRGAEAFFGQGTRLTVV.

Note on this clone: Mismatch with germline at one junction end may stem from a read error. The V and J genes are TRBV9 and TRBJ1-6; D perhaps matches TRBD1 (6 bases). Germline CDR1 and CDR2: SGDLS and YYNGEE. There are 13 residues in the CDR3. Here the CDR3 reads CASSGEMPGHLRF. In DNA form, the CDR3 reads TGTGCCAGCAGCGGGGAAATGCCGGGACACCTTCGCTTT.

Only one count was recorded for this clone. The chain employs TRBV7-9 and TRBJ1-1; TRBD1 might be the D (5 bases). The CDR3 sequence is 15 residues long. Trimming left V 1 base short and J 8 bases short, with 17 bases between. The germline V gene encodes CDR1 SEHNR and CDR2 FQNEAQ (reference sequence). This CDR3 reads CASSLVSTLAGEAFF. CDR3 nucleotides: TGTGCCAGCAGCTTAGTTTCAACACTGGCAGGGGAAGCTTTCTTT. The whole variable domain, remainder taken from reference TRBV7-9 and TRBJ1-1, is DTGVSQNPRHKITKRGQNVTFRCDPISEHNRLYWYRQTLGQGPEFLTYFQNEAQLEKSRLLSDRFSAERPKGSFSTLEIQRTEQGDSAMYLCASSLVSTLAGEAFFGQGTRLTVV.

This clone was found once. J is TRBJ1-1 and V is TRBV7-6; D perhaps matches TRBD1 (5 bases). Germline V CDR1 and CDR2: SGHVS, FNYEAQ. The V end lost 5 bases, the J end lost 11 bases, and 18 bases lay between the germline ends. The CDR3 loop spans 13 amino acids. CDR3 nucleotides: TGTGCCAGCAGCCCCACAGGAGATCAAGGTGCTTTCTTT. Translating gives CASSPTGDQGAFF.

This chain connects TRBV12-5 to TRBJ1-1, with 8 bases identical to TRBD1. CDR1 LGHNT and CDR2 FRNRAP come from the germline V gene. The CDR3 has 19 residues. V lost 0 bases, J lost 1 base, and 13 bases stayed unmatched. The DNA for the CDR3 is TGTGCTAGTGGTTTGGTAAGTAGGGACAGGAGGAGATCGAACACTGAAGCTTTCTTT. It yields the protein CASGLVSRDRRRSNTEAFF.

V gene TRBV6-1 combines with J gene TRBJ1-4; D might be TRBD1 (5 bases). Trimming removed 3 bases from V and 4 bases from J, with 9 bases in between. The CDR3 consists of 14 residues. CDR1 MNHNS and CDR2 SASEGT come from the germline V gene. This chain's CDR3 is CASSDRGYNEKLFF. The CDR3 bases are TGTGCCAGCAGTGATAGGGGATATAATGAAAAACTGTTTTTT.

This sequence joins TRBV9 and TRBJ2-5, with D possibly being TRBD2 (7 bases). Germline V gene lookup returns CDR1 SGDLS and CDR2 YYNGEE. This CDR3 spans 15 amino acids. V was clipped by 1 base and J by 4 bases, with 14 bases between them. CDR3 coding DNA: TGTGCCAGCAGCGTATCATTCGGGGGGCCAGAGACCCAGTACTTC. It yields the protein CASSVSFGGPETQYF.

The genes are TRBV27 and TRBJ2-3; D not resolved. The CDR3 contains 14 residues. Per germline, CDR1 MNHEY and CDR2 SMNVEV (reference sequence). Trimming left V 3 bases short and J 2 bases short, with 9 bases between. CDR3 sequence: CASSFAVHTDTQYF. CDR3 in DNA: TGTGCCAGCAGTTTCGCGGTTCACACAGATACGCAGTATTTT.

The rearrangement joins TRBV7-9 to TRBJ2-5; either TRBD1 or TRBD2 may fit D (5 bases each). The ends were cut back, 4 bases at V and 5 bases at J, with 14 bases in the middle. The germline V gene has CDR1 SEHNR and CDR2 FQNEAQ (reference sequence). This CDR3 comprises 14 residues. The CDR3 DNA reads as TGTGCCAGCAGCTCAGCCTTGGGGGTTGAGACCCAGTACTTC. Translation gives CASSSALGVETQYF.

The chain employs TRBV27 and TRBJ2-2, with a weak D call TRBD1 (5 bases). Germline-derived CDR1 and CDR2 are MNHEY and SMNVEV (reference sequence). V lost 2 bases and J lost 6, with 19 bases in between. The CDR3 covers 17 residues. CDR3: CASSLVSVRVRPGELFF. CDR3 in DNA: TGTGCCAGCAGTTTAGTCTCTGTCAGGGTGAGGCCCGGGGAGCTGTTTTTT.

With respect to this clone: A junction end diverges from the germline sequence, so it may reflect a read error. V usage is TRBV7-7 and J usage is TRBJ2-2; 13 bases fit TRBD2. This CDR3 is 15 amino acids long. CDR1 is SSHAT, CDR2 FNYEAQ, per germline (reference sequence). In DNA form, the CDR3 reads TGTGCTAGCAGCCGGACTAGCGGGGGCACCGGGGAGCTGTTTTTT. It is translated as CASSRTSGGTGELFF.